This TCR beta chain came from a study of shared clonotypes between healthy human individuals. Study-level results: Clonotypes which were not shared had lower generation probabilities than clonotypes that all four donors shared. Between a few donors, naive CD4 clonotypes were shared at a level of about 5%. Generally, naive subsets (rather than memory subsets) showed larger estimated richness.

TCRdb keeps only in-frame clones here, not all; method: immunoSEQ multiplex PCR. The data contain some 650,000 clones, around 97% of them singletons. Regarding this clone: The antigen is unknown.

The CDR3 has 13 residues. The V gene's germline CDR1 is MNHNY and CDR2 SVGAGI (reference sequence). The V gene lost 7 bases and the J gene lost 7 bases, with 16 bases spanning the gap. Naive CD45RA+ and memory CD45RA-negative subsets were split from CD4+ cells. V is TRBV6-6 and J is TRBJ1-2; no firm D call. Sequenced input: naive CD4+ T cells sorted from blood. Subset specified: CD45RA+ positively selected. This clonotype was obtained from a woman aged 25-40 years in good health. CDR3 sequence (DNA): TGTGCCAGCACCAACCCCCCGGGCTCTGGCTACACCTTC. Its protein product is CASTNPPGSGYTF.